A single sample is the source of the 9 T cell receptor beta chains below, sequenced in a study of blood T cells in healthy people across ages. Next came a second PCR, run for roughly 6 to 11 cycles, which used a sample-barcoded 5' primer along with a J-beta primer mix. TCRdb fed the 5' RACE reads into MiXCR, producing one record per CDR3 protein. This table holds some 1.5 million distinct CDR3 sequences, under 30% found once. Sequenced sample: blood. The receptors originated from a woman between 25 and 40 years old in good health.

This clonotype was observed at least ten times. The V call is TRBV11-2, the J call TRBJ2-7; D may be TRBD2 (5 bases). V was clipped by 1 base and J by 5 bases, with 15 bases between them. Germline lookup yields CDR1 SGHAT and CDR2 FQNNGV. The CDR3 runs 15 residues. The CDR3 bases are TGTGCCAGCAGCTTAGCGTTGATAGGGAGCGACGAGCAGTACTTC. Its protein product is CASSLALIGSDEQYF. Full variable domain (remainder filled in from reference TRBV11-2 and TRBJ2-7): EAGVAQSPRYKIIEKRQSVAFWCNPISGHATLYWYQQILGQGPKLLIQFQNNGVVDDSQLPKDRFSAERLKGVDSTLKIQPAKLEDSAVYLCASSLALIGSDEQYFGPGTRLTVT.

CDR3 sequence reads: CASSAVGLNEQYF. Here the CDR3 DNA reads TGTGCCAGCAGCGCGGTGGGTCTCAACGAGCAGTACTTC. The gene calls are TRBV7-9 and TRBJ2-7, with D uncertain. The germline CDR1 and CDR2 sequences are SEHNR and FQNEAQ (reference sequence). Trimming stripped 5 bases from V and 5 bases from J, with 13 bases between. This CDR3 region has 13 residues. The entire variable domain, with the rest obtained from reference TRBV7-9 and TRBJ2-7, is as follows: DTGVSQNPRHKITKRGQNVTFRCDPISEHNRLYWYRQTLGQGPEFLTYFQNEAQLEKSRLLSDRFSAERPKGSFSTLEIQRTEQGDSAMYLCASSAVGLNEQYFGPGTRLTVT.

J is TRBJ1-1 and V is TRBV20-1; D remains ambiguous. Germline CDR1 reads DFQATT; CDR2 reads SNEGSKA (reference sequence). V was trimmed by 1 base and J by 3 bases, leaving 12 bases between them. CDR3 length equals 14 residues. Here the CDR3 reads CSARVGSRDTEAFF. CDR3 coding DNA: TGCAGTGCTAGAGTGGGGTCGAGGGACACTGAAGCTTTCTTT.

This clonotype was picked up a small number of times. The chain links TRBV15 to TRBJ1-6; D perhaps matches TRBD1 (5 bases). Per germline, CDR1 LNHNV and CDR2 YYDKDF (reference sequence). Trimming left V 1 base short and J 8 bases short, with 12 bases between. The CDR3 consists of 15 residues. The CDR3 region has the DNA TGTGCCACCAGCAGAGCTCAGGGAGAGGATTCACCCCTCCACTTT. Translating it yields CATSRAQGEDSPLHF.

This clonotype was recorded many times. The DNA for the CDR3 is TGCAGTGCTAGGGGGGAAGGGGATACGCAGTATTTT. Residues: CSARGEGDTQYF. The rearrangement links TRBV20-1 to TRBJ2-3; D assignment may be TRBD1 or TRBD2 (5 bases each). There are 12 residues in the CDR3. Trimming removed 3 bases from V and 6 bases from J, with 10 bases in between. The germline CDR1 and CDR2 sequences are DFQATT and SNEGSKA (reference sequence).

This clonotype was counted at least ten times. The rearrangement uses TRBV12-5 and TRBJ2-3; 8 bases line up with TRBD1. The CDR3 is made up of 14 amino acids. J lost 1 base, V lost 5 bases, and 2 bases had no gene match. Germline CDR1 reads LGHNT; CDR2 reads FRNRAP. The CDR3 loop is CASGPGQGTDTQYF. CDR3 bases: TGTGCTAGTGGTCCGGGACAGGGCACAGATACGCAGTATTTT.

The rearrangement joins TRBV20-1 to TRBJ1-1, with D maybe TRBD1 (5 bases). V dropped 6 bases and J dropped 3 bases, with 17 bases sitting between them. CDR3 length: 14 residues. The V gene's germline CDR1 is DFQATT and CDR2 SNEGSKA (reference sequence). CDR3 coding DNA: TGCAGTGCCCCCGTTGCAGGGAGGGACACTGAAGCTTTCTTT. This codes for CSAPVAGRDTEAFF.

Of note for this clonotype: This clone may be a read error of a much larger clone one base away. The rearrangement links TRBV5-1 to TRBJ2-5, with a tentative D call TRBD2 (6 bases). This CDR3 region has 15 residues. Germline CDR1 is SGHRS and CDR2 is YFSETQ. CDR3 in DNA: TGCGTCAGCAGCTTGGAGGGAGCAGGGCAAGAGACCCAGTACTTC. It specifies CVSSLEGAGQETQYF. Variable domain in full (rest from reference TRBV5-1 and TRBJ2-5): KAGVTQTPRYLIKTRGQQVTLSCSPISGHRSVSWYQQTPGQGLQFLFEYFSETQRNKGNFPGRFSGRQFSNSRSEMNVSTLELGDSALYLCVSSLEGAGQETQYFGPGTRLLVL.

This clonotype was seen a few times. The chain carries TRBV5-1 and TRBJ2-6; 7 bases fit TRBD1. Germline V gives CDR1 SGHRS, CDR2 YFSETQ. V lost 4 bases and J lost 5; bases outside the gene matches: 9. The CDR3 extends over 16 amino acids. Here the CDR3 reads CASSPGQQPRANVLTF. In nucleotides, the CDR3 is TGCGCCAGCAGCCCGGGACAGCAGCCTAGGGCCAACGTCCTGACTTTC.